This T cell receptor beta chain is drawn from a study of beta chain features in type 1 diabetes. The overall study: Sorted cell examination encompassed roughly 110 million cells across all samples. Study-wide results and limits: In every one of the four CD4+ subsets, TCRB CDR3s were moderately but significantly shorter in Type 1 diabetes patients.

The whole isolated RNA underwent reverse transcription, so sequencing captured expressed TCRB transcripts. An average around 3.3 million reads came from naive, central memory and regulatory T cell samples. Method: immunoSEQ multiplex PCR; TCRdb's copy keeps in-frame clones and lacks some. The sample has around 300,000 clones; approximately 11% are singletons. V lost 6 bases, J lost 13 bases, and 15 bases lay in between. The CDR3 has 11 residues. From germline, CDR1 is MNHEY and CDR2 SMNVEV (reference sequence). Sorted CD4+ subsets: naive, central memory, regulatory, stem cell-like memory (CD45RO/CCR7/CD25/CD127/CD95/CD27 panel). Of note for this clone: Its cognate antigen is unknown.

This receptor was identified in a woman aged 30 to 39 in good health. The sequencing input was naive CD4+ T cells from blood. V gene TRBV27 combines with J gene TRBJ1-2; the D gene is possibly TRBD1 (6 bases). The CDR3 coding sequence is TGTGCCAGCAGGGAGGACAGTAGAGTCACCTTC. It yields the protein CASREDSRVTF.